This T cell receptor (beta chain) was profiled in a study of cytomegalovirus exposure and HLA in healthy donors. PCR involved 60 Vbeta and 13 Jbeta primers. As processed by the authors: Later reanalysis found approximately 80 million unique TCR beta chains, roughly 10 million of them shared. Generated by immunoSEQ multiplex PCR, the TCRdb table keeps only in-frame clones and is missing some. Clonal size and the V and J genes are those of that table, whereas D and trimming came from the DNA. Of about 200,000 clones listed, 75% to 90% are singletons. V dropped 4 bases and J dropped 0 bases, with 13 bases sitting between them. In germline, CDR1 is MDHEN, CDR2 SYDVKM. The CDR3 is 16 residues long. About this clone: Its specificity is unknown.

Overall study results and limits: According to the study, around 160 TCR beta chains were cytomegalovirus-associated. The dataset shows that most TCR sequences were rare, while some public TCRs occurred in many donors.

V gene TRBV28 combines with J gene TRBJ2-4; D not certain. The sequencing input was PBMCs. The TCR sequence derives from a woman aged 45-59 years in good health and CMV-seropositive. CDR3 sequence reads: CASSSSLIRAKNIQYF. The CDR3 nucleotides read TGTGCCAGCAGTTCCTCCTTAATCCGAGCCAAAAACATTCAGTACTTC.